This T cell receptor (beta chain) was recorded in a study of blood T cell repertoires in COVID-19. Overall study: From the United States, Italy and Spain came samples of acute and convalescent COVID-19. T cells, B-cell-depleted T cells, or PBMCs supplied cDNA or gDNA.

Looked up from germline, CDR1 is MNHEY and CDR2 is SVGAGI. The CDR3 is 16 amino acids. The V end lost 2 bases, the J end lost 3 bases, and 16 bases lay between the germline ends. Authors' data handling: Reference gene primers were amplified, and this amplification served to estimate nucleated cell counts. The assay was immunoSEQ multiplex PCR, and TCRdb's table has in-frame clones only and misses some. The DNA was the basis for D and trimming; V, J and clone size are from that table. The table records roughly 36,000 clones, approximately 96% of them present only once. The origin of this receptor is a human donor with active COVID-19. The donor label of this sample is uncertain. This chain links TRBV6-5 with TRBJ2-5; D is perhaps TRBD2 (5 bases). The sample consisted of peripheral blood. DNA of the CDR3: TGTGCCAGCAGTTACCTCGACTACCCACAAAAAGAGACCCAGTACTTC. Its protein product is CASSYLDYPQKETQYF.